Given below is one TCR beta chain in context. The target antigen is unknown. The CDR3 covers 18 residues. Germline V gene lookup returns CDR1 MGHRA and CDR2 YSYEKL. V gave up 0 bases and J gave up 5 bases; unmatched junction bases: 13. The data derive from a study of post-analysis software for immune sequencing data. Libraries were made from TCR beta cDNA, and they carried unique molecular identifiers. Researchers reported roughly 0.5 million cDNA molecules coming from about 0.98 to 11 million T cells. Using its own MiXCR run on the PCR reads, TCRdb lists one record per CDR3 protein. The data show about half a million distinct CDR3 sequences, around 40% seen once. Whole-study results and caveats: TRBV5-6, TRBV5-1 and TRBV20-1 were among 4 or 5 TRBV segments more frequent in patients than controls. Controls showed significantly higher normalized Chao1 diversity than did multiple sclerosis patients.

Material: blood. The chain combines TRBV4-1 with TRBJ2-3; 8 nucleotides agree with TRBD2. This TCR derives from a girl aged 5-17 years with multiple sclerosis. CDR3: CASSQEGALAGLGDTQYF. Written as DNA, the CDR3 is TGCGCCAGCAGCCAAGAGGGGGCTCTAGCGGGCTTAGGAGATACGCAGTATTTT.